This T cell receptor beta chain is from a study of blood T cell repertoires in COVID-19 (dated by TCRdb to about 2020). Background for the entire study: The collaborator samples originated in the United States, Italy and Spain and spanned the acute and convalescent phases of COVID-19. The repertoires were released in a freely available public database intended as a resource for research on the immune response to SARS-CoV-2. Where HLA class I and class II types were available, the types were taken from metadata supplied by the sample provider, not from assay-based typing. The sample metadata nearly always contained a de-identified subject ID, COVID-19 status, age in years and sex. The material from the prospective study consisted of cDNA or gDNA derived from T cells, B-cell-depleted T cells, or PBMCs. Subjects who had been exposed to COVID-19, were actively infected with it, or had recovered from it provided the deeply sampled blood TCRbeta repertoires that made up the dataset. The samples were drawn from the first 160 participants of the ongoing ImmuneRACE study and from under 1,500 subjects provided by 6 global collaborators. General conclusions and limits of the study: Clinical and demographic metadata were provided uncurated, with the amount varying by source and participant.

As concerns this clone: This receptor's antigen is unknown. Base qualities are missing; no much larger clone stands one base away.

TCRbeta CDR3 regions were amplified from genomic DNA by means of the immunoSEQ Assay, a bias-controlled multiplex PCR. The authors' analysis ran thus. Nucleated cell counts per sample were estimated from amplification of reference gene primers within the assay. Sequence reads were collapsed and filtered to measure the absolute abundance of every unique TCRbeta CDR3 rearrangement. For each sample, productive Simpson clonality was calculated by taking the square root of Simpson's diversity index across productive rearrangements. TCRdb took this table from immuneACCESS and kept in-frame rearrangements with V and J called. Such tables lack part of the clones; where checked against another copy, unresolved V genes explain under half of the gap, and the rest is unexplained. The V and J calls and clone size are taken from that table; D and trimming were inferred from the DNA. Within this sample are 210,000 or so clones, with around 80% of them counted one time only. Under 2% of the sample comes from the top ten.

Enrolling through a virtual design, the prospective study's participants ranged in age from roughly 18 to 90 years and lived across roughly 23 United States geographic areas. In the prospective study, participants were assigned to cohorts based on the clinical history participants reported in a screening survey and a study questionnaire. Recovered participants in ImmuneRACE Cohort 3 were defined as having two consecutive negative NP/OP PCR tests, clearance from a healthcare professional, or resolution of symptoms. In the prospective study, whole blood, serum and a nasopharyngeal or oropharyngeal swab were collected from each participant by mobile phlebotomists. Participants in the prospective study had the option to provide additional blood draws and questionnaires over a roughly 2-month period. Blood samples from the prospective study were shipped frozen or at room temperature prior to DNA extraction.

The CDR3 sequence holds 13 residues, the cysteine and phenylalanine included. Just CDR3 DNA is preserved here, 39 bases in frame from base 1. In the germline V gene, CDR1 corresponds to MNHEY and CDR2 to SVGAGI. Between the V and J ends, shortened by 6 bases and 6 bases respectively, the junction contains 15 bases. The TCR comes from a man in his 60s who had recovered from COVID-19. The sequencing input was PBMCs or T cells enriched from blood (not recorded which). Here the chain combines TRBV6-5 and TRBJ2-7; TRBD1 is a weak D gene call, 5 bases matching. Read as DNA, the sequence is TGTGCCAGCAGAACCCCCACAGGTGTCGAGCAGTACTTC. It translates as CASRTPTGVEQYF.